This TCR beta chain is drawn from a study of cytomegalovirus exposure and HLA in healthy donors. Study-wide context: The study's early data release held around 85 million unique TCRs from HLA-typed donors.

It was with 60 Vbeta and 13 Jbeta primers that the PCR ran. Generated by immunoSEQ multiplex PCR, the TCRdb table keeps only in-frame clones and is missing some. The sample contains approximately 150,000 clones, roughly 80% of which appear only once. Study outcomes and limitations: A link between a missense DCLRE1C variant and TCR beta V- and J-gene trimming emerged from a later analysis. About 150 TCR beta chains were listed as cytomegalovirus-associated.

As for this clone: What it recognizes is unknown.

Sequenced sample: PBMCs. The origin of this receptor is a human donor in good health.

CDR3 region: CASSLGISGGLQETQYF. In nucleotides, the CDR3 is TGTGCCAGCAGCTTAGGGATTAGCGGGGGACTACAAGAGACCCAGTACTTC. The rearrangement links TRBV7-9 to TRBJ2-5, with 9 bases that match TRBD2. The ends lost 1 base at V and 2 bases at J; junction bases unmatched: 8. The germline V gene has CDR1 SEHNR and CDR2 FQNEAQ (reference sequence). The CDR3 loop spans 17 amino acids.